This TCR beta chain was sequenced for a study of monozygotic twins with inflammatory bowel disease. Study-wide findings and caveats: Repertoire similarity matched across concordant and discordant twins, perhaps owing to limited power. Fewer shared clonotypes with others were found in IBD patients than in healthy twins, especially with disease activity. Patient repertoires may have gained variability from differing immunosuppressive treatments.

Details on this clonotype: Its antigen is not identified.

Germline values: CDR1 SQVTM, CDR2 ANQGSEA. There are 16 residues in the CDR3. TCRdb processed the 5' RACE reads again and assigns one entry to each CDR3 protein, with no DNA. This sample lists hundreds of thousands of distinct CDR3 sequences; its ten largest clones have about 2.3%. The sequencing sample was made of blood. This clonotype was obtained from a human donor with ulcerative colitis or Crohn's disease, or a healthy co-twin of an affected twin (not recorded which). The rearrangement uses TRBV29-1 and TRBJ2-3; the D gene TCRdb calls, TRBD1, cannot be checked with no DNA. The CDR3 sequence is CSVAPWAGTSTDTQYF.